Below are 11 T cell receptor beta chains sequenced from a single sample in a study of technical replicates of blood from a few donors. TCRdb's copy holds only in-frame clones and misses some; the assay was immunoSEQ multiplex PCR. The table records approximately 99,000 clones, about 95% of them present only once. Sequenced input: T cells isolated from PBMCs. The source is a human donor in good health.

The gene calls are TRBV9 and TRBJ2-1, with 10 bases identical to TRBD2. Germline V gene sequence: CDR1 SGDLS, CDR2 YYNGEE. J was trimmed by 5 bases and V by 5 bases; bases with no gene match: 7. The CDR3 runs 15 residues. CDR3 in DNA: TGTGCCAGCAGATACTGGACTAGCGGAAACAATGAGCAGTTCTTC. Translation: CASRYWTSGNNEQFF. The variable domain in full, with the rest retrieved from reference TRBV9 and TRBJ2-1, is DSGVTQTPKHLITATGQRVTLRCSPRSGDLSVYWYQQSLDQGLQFLIQYYNGEERAKGNILERFSAQQFPDLHSELNLSSLELGDSALYFCASRYWTSGNNEQFFGPGTRLTVL.

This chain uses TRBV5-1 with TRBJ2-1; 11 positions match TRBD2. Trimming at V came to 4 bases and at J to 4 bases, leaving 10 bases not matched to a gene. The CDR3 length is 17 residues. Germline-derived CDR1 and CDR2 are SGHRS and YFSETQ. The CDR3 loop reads CASSPHSGRAGYNEQFF. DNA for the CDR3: TGCGCCAGCAGCCCGCATAGCGGGAGGGCCGGATACAATGAGCAGTTCTTC.

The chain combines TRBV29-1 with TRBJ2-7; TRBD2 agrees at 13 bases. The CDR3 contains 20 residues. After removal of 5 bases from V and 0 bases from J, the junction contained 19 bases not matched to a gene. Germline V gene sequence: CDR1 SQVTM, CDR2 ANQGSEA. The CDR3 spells CSVRDRDPGLAGQASYEQYF. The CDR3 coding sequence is TGCAGCGTTCGAGACCGGGACCCGGGACTAGCGGGACAGGCCTCCTACGAGCAGTACTTC.

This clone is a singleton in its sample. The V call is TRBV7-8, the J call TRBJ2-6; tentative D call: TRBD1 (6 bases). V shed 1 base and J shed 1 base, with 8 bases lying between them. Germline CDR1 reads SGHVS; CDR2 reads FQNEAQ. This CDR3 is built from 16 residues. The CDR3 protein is CASSLVGASGANVLTF. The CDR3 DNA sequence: TGTGCCAGCAGCTTAGTGGGGGCGTCTGGGGCCAACGTCCTGACTTTC.

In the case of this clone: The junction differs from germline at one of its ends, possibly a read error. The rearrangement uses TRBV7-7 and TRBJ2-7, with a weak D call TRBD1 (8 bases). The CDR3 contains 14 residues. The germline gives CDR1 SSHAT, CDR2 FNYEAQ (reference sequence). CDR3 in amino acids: CASSSDTGGGEQYF. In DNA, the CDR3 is TGTGCTAGCAGCTCTGACACAGGGGGGGGCGAGCAGTACTTC.

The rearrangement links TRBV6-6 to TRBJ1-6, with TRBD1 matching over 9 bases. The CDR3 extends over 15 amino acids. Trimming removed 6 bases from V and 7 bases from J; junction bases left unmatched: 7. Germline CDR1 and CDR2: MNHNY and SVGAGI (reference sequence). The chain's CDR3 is CASRGTGRGNSPLHF. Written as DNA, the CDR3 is TGTGCCAGCAGGGGGACAGGGAGGGGGAATTCACCCCTCCACTTT.

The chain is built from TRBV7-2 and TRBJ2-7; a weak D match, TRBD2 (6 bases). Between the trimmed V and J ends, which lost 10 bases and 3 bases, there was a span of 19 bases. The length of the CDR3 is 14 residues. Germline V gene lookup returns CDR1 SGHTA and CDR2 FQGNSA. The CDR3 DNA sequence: TGTGCCATTACCGGAGGGATAACTAACTACGAGCAGTACTTC. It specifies CAITGGITNYEQYF.

The CDR3 nucleotides read TGTGCCAGCAGTTTACCTCCCGGCTACTACGGCGAGCAGTACTTC. Translating it yields CASSLPPGYYGEQYF. The V gene is TRBV28, the J gene TRBJ2-7; the D is unclear. V lost 2 bases, J lost 6 bases, and 17 bases lay in between. This CDR3 is 15 amino acids long. Per the germline V gene, CDR1 is MDHEN and CDR2 is SYDVKM.

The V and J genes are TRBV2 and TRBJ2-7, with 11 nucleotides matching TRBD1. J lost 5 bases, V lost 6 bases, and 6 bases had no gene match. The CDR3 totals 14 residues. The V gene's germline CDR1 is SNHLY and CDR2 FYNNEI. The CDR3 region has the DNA TGTGCCAGCAGGGACCGGACAGGGGGCGACGAGCAGTACTTC. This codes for CASRDRTGGDEQYF.

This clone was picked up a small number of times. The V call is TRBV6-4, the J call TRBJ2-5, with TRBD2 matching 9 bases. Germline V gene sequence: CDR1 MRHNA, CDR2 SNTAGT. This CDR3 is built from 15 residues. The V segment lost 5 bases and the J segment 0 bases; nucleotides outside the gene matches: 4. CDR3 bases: TGTGCCAGCAGTTCGGTAGCGGGGGACCAAGAGACCCAGTACTTC. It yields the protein CASSSVAGDQETQYF.

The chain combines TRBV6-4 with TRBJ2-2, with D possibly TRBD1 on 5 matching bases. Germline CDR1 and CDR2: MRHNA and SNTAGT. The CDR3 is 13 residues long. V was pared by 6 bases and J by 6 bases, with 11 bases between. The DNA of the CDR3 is TGTGCCAGCAGACCGGACACTCCCGGGGAGCTGTTTTTT. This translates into CASRPDTPGELFF.